A selection of T cell receptor beta chains follows, all from one sample in a study of PD-1 blockade in classical Hodgkin lymphoma. Libraries were prepared by immunoSEQ multiplex PCR; TCRdb keeps only in-frame clonotypes and omits some of them. The table has tens of thousands of clones, around 80% seen once. The material was peripheral blood mononuclear cells (PBMCs), obtained at baseline. The origin of the receptors is a human donor with classical Hodgkin lymphoma. The CDR3 runs from the conserved cysteine through the conserved F or W. A D gene is named only where the DNA matches it firmly. Size values are once, few and many counts, or a class for expanded clones, and some rows have none.

clone size: -
J gene: TRBJ2-7
V gene: TRBV7-2
D gene: TRBD2
CDR3 DNA: TGTGCCAGCAGCTTAGATGGGACTAGGAGCTACGAGCAGTACTTC
CDR3 protein: CASSLDGTRSYEQYF

clone size: -
J gene: TRBJ1-5
V gene: TRBV6-6
D gene: -
CDR3 DNA: TGTGCCAGCAGTTACTCCAGGGGAAATCAGCCCCAGCATTTT
CDR3 protein: CASSYSRGNQPQHF

clone size: few
J gene: TRBJ1-2
V gene: TRBV6-5
D gene: -
CDR3 DNA: TGTGCCAGCAGGCCTGTCGGAGCTAACTATGGCTACACCTTC
CDR3 protein: CASRPVGANYGYTF

clone size: few
J gene: TRBJ2-2
V gene: TRBV6-6
D gene: -
CDR3 DNA: TGTGCCAGCAGTTACGAACCAACCAACACCGGGGAGCTGTTTTTT
CDR3 protein: CASSYEPTNTGELFF

clone size: -
J gene: TRBJ1-2
V gene: TRBV6-5
D gene: TRBD1
CDR3 DNA: TGTGCCAGCAGTTACTCCCGACAGGGATGGTATGGCTACACCTTC
CDR3 protein: CASSYSRQGWYGYTF

clone size: -
J gene: TRBJ2-6
V gene: TRBV19
D gene: -
CDR3 DNA: TGTGCCAGTAGTGGGGGCAGGGCTGGGGCCAACGTCCTGACTTTC
CDR3 protein: CASSGGRAGANVLTF

clone size: -
J gene: TRBJ1-3
V gene: TRBV5-6
D gene: -
CDR3 DNA: TGTGCCAGCAGCCCGGGGTTCTCTGGAAACACCATATATTTT
CDR3 protein: CASSPGFSGNTIYF

clone size: -
J gene: TRBJ2-1
V gene: TRBV6-1
D gene: TRBD1
CDR3 DNA: TGTGCCAGCAGTGAACCAGCAGGGGGAATCTCCTACAATGAGCAGTTCTTC
CDR3 protein: CASSEPAGGISYNEQFF

clone size: -
J gene: TRBJ2-2
V gene: TRBV30
D gene: -
CDR3 DNA: TGTGCCGGTCTCAAGGGAAACACCGGGGAGCTGTTTTTT
CDR3 protein: CAGLKGNTGELFF

clone size: -
J gene: TRBJ1-1
V gene: TRBV29-1
D gene: TRBD1
CDR3 DNA: TGCAGCGCCAGGGGGCTGAACACTGAAGCTTTCTTT
CDR3 protein: CSARGLNTEAFF

clone size: -
J gene: TRBJ2-7
V gene: TRBV18
D gene: -
CDR3 DNA: TGTGCCAGCTCACCAATGGGGCAGGGAGGCGGCGAGCAGTACTTC
CDR3 protein: CASSPMGQGGGEQYF

clone size: medium-sized
J gene: TRBJ1-5
V gene: TRBV7-9
D gene: -
CDR3 DNA: TGTGCCAGCAGCCCTACCGGGTCCGGGGATCAGCCCCAGCATTTT
CDR3 protein: CASSPTGSGDQPQHF

clone size: once
J gene: TRBJ2-5
V gene: TRBV4-3
D gene: TRBD2
CDR3 DNA: TGCGCCAGCAGCCAAGATCTTTCGGGCGGGGGGGCCGTAGAGACCCAGTACTTC
CDR3 protein: CASSQDLSGGGAVETQYF

clone size: -
J gene: TRBJ2-3
V gene: TRBV27
D gene: TRBD2
CDR3 DNA: TGTGCCAGCAGTCCACGGGGGGAACTCACAGATACGCAGTATTTT
CDR3 protein: CASSPRGELTDTQYF

clone size: -
J gene: TRBJ1-4
V gene: TRBV30
D gene: TRBD1
CDR3 DNA: TGTGCCTGGAGAATCGGTCAGGGGGGGGAAAAACTGTTTTTT
CDR3 protein: CAWRIGQGGEKLFF

clone size: -
J gene: TRBJ2-2
V gene: TRBV6-6
D gene: TRBD1
CDR3 DNA: TGTGCCAGCAGCAGATACAGGGGAAGCACCGGGGAGCTGTTTTTT
CDR3 protein: CASSRYRGSTGELFF

clone size: once
J gene: TRBJ2-1
V gene: TRBV18
D gene: -
CDR3 DNA: TGTGCCAGCTCCGCGACAGTTTACAATGAGCAGTTCTTC
CDR3 protein: CASSATVYNEQFF

clone size: -
J gene: TRBJ1-1
V gene: TRBV29-1
D gene: -
CDR3 DNA: TGCTCGGGGAGCGACACTGAAGCTTTCTTT
CDR3 protein: CSGSDTEAFF

clone size: -
J gene: TRBJ2-5
V gene: TRBV7-2
D gene: TRBD2
CDR3 DNA: TGTGCCAGCACCCCTAAGGGGGCCCTAGCGGGGGGGCCCGTAGAGACCCAGTACTTC
CDR3 protein: CASTPKGALAGGPVETQYF

clone size: -
J gene: TRBJ1-5
V gene: TRBV7-6
D gene: -
CDR3 DNA: TGTGCCAGCGGAGATCAGCCCCAGCATTTT
CDR3 protein: CASGDQPQHF

clone size: -
J gene: TRBJ2-1
V gene: TRBV5-4
D gene: -
CDR3 DNA: TGTGCCAGCACCAGACCCGGGGTGGGTTCCAATGAGCAGTTCTTC
CDR3 protein: CASTRPGVGSNEQFF

clone size: -
J gene: TRBJ1-6
V gene: TRBV4-3
D gene: -
CDR3 DNA: TGCGCCAGCAGTTCAGGCCCTTCAAATTCACCCCTCCACTTT
CDR3 protein: CASSSGPSNSPLHF

clone size: -
J gene: TRBJ2-3
V gene: TRBV18
D gene: -
CDR3 DNA: TGTGCCAGCTCACCCCCGGGCCCGGGGCCAGATACGCAGTATTTT
CDR3 protein: CASSPPGPGPDTQYF

clone size: once
J gene: TRBJ1-2
V gene: TRBV11-2
D gene: -
CDR3 DNA: TGTGCCAGCAGCCCAGGTCGAGGGCTCTATGGCTACACCTTC
CDR3 protein: CASSPGRGLYGYTF

clone size: -
J gene: TRBJ2-1
V gene: TRBV19
D gene: -
CDR3 DNA: TGTGCCAGTAGAGGTAGTGGAATCCGCCCGGCACACCCAAACAATGAGCAGTTCTTC
CDR3 protein: CASRGSGIRPAHPNNEQFF

clone size: few
J gene: TRBJ2-7
V gene: TRBV4-2
D gene: -
CDR3 DNA: TGTGCCAGCAGCCAAGGAGGGGGGCCCGCAAGGTACGAGCAGTACTTC
CDR3 protein: CASSQGGGPARYEQYF

clone size: -
J gene: TRBJ2-7
V gene: TRBV10-1
D gene: -
CDR3 DNA: TGCGCCAGCAGTGAGTCGCCGGACAAGTTTTACGAGCAGTACTTC
CDR3 protein: CASSESPDKFYEQYF

clone size: once
J gene: TRBJ1-1
V gene: TRBV9
D gene: -
CDR3 DNA: TGTGCCAGCAGCGTAGCGGGGGGCTATGAAGCTTTCTTT
CDR3 protein: CASSVAGGYEAFF

clone size: -
J gene: TRBJ2-1
V gene: TRBV11-2
D gene: -
CDR3 DNA: TGTGCCAGCAGCTTAGTACTACTAGGGAGCTCCTACAATGAGCAGTTCTTC
CDR3 protein: CASSLVLLGSSYNEQFF

clone size: -
J gene: TRBJ2-5
V gene: TRBV6-5
D gene: -
CDR3 DNA: TGTGCCAGCAAGGGGGGGGAATCCCAAGAGACCCAGTACTTC
CDR3 protein: CASKGGESQETQYF

clone size: -
J gene: TRBJ2-5
V gene: TRBV11-2
D gene: -
CDR3 DNA: TGTGCCAGCAGCTTATGGAGGGGAGAGACCCAGTACTTC
CDR3 protein: CASSLWRGETQYF

clone size: -
J gene: TRBJ2-7
V gene: TRBV30
D gene: TRBD1
CDR3 DNA: TGTGCCTGGAGTGAACAGGGGGGTAACGAGCAGTACTTC
CDR3 protein: CAWSEQGGNEQYF

clone size: -
J gene: TRBJ1-5
V gene: TRBV4-3
D gene: -
CDR3 DNA: TGCGCCAGCAGTCCTTCAACAGATTGGACGCCCCAGCATTTT
CDR3 protein: CASSPSTDWTPQHF

clone size: -
J gene: TRBJ2-7
V gene: TRBV18
D gene: TRBD2
CDR3 DNA: TGTGCCAGCGCCCCGGGGGGGGCAATCCACGAGCAGTACTTC
CDR3 protein: CASAPGGAIHEQYF

clone size: -
J gene: TRBJ2-1
V gene: TRBV5-6
D gene: -
CDR3 DNA: TGTGCCAGCAGCTTGCGACTAGTGGGGGGTATCGGTGAGCAGTTCTTC
CDR3 protein: CASSLRLVGGIGEQFF

clone size: -
J gene: TRBJ2-5
V gene: TRBV2
D gene: -
CDR3 DNA: TGTGCCAGCAGTGCCCTCCGGGACCACCAAGAGACCCAGTACTTC
CDR3 protein: CASSALRDHQETQYF

clone size: -
J gene: TRBJ1-2
V gene: TRBV5-5
D gene: -
CDR3 DNA: TGTGCCAGCAGCTTGGTAGGGCAGGCTTATGGCTACACCTTC
CDR3 protein: CASSLVGQAYGYTF

clone size: -
J gene: TRBJ2-5
V gene: TRBV6-1
D gene: -
CDR3 DNA: TGTGCCAGCAGTGAGTACAGGGAAGAGACCCAGTACTTC
CDR3 protein: CASSEYREETQYF

clone size: -
J gene: TRBJ2-3
V gene: TRBV4-1
D gene: -
CDR3 DNA: TGCGCCAGCAGCACCACCCGTCAGGGGTTGGCCGGGTCAGATACGCAGTATTTT
CDR3 protein: CASSTTRQGLAGSDTQYF